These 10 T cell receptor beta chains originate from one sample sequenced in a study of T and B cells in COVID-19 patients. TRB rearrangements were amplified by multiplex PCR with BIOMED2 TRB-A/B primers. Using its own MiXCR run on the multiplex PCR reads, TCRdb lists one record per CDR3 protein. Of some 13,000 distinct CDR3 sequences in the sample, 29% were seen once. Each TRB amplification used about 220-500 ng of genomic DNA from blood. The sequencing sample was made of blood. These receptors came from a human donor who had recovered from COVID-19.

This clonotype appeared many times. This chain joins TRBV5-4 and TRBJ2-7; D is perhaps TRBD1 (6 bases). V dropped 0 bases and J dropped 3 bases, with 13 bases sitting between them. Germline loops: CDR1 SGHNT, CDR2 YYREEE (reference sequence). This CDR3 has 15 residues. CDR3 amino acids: CASSLGQALLYEQYF. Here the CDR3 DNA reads TGTGCCAGCAGCTTGGGACAGGCCCTGCTCTACGAGCAGTACTTC.

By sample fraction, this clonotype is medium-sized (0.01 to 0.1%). For the CDR3, the DNA is TGCAGCGTGGCCAGGGGCAACGAGCAGTACTTC. Protein product: CSVARGNEQYF. This chain uses TRBV29-1 with TRBJ2-7, with a tentative D call TRBD1 (6 bases). The germline gives CDR1 SQVTM, CDR2 ANQGSEA. CDR3 length: 11 residues. The V end lost 6 bases, the J end lost 5 bases, and 11 bases lay between the germline ends.

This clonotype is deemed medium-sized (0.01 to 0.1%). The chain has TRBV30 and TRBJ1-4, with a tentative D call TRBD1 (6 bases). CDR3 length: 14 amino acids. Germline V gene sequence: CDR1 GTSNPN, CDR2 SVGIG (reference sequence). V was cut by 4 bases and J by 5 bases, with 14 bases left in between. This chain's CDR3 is CAWNLDSFNEKLFF. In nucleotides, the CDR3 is TGTGCCTGGAACTTGGACAGTTTCAATGAAAAACTGTTTTTT.

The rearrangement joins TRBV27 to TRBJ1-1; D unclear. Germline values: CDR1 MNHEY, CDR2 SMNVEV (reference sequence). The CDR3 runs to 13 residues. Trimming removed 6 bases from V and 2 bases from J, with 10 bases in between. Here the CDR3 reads CASSRRSNTEAFF. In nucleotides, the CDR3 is TGTGCCAGCAGCAGGAGAAGTAACACTGAAGCTTTCTTT.

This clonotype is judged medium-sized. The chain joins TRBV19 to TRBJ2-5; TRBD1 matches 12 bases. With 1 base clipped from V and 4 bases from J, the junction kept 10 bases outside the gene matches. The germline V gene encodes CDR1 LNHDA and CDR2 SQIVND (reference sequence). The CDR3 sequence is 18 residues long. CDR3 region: CASSIAGTGGLKRETQYF. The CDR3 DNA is TGTGCCAGTAGTATAGCTGGGACAGGGGGCTTGAAGCGAGAGACCCAGTACTTC.

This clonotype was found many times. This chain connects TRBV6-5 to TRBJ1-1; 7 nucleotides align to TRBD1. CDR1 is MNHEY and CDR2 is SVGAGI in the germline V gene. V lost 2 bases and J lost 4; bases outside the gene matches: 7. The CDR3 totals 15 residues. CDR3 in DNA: TGTGCCAGCAGTTACGTTACAGGGGTGGGCACTGAAGCTTTCTTT. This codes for CASSYVTGVGTEAFF.

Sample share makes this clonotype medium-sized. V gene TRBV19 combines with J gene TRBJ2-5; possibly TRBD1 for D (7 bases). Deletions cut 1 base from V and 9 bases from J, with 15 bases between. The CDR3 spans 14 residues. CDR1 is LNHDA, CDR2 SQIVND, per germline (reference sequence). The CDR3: CASSIVRGADPQYF. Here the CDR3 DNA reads TGTGCCAGTAGTATAGTCAGGGGGGCGGATCCCCAGTACTTC. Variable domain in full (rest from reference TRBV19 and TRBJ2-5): DGGITQSPKYLFRKEGQNVTLSCEQNLNHDAMYWYRQDPGQGLRLIYYSQIVNDFQKGDIAEGYSVSREKKESFPLTVTSAQKNPTAFYLCASSIVRGADPQYFGPGTRLLVL.

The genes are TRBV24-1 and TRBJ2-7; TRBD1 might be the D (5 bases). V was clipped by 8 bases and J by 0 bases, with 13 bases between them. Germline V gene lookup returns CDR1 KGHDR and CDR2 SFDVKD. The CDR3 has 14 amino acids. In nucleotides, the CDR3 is TGTGCCACCACCAGACAGTCTTTCTCCTACGAGCAGTACTTC. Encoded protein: CATTRQSFSYEQYF.

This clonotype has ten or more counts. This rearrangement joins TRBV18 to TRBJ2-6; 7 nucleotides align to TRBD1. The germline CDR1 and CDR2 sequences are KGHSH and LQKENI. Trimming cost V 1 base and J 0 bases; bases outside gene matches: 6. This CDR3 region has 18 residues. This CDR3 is CASSPLAGGASGANVLTF. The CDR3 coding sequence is TGTGCCAGCTCACCACTGGCAGGGGGTGCCTCTGGGGCCAACGTCCTGACTTTC.

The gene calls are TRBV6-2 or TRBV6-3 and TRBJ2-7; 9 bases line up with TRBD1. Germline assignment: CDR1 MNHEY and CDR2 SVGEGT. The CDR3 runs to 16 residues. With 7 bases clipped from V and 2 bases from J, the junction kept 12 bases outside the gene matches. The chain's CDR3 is CASTSWKDRGTYEQYF. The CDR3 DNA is TGTGCCAGCACCTCCTGGAAGGACAGGGGAACCTACGAGCAGTACTTC.